Listed below are T cell receptor beta chains from one sample, sequenced in a study of blood T cells in healthy people across ages. One entry per CDR3 protein results from TCRdb running MiXCR on the 5' RACE reads. The sample yields hundreds of thousands of distinct CDR3 sequences, just under 25% seen once. This sample also belongs to another study, concerning T cells of mothers and their children.

The sequencing sample was made of blood. All receptors derive from a boy younger than 18 in good health. Both conserved end residues are part of each CDR3. The D gene is left open where the match is weak. A row's size may be missing; if present it is once, few, many or a size class.

v_call	clone_size	j_call	d_call	cdr3_nt	cdr3_aa
TRBV9	few	TRBJ2-1	.	TGTGCCAGCAGCGTAGGGCCGGGAGTGGTGAGCTCCTACAATGAGCAGTTCTTC	CASSVGPGVVSSYNEQFF
TRBV20-1	few	TRBJ1-1	TRBD1	TGCAGTGCTAAAGATCACAGGGGCAGCACTGAAGCTTTCTTT	CSAKDHRGSTEAFF
TRBV7-9	few	TRBJ2-1	.	TGTGCCAGCAGCTCCTCATCCGTCTGGCAGTTCTTC	CASSSSSVWQFF
TRBV7-6	few	TRBJ2-7	TRBD1	TGTGCCAGCAGCCTAACAAAGGACAGGCCGTCCTACGAGCAGTACTTC	CASSLTKDRPSYEQYF
TRBV29-1	.	TRBJ1-2	.	TGCAGCGTCCTGGGGACGGAGTATGGCTACACCTTC	CSVLGTEYGYTF
TRBV7-2	few	TRBJ2-2	.	TGTGCCAGCAGTCAGGGCCAGCTGAACACCGGGGAGCTGTTTTTT	CASSQGQLNTGELFF
TRBV20-1	.	TRBJ2-7	TRBD1	TGCAGTGCTACCGTTTTGGGACAGGGCTACGAGCAGTACTTC	CSATVLGQGYEQYF
TRBV5-1	.	TRBJ2-1	.	TGCGCCAGCAGCTTGGAAACCCTAGGCTACAATGAGCAGTTCTTC	CASSLETLGYNEQFF
TRBV20-1	.	TRBJ2-1	TRBD2	TGCAGTGCTAGACCCCTAGGGCCTAGCGGGACGCAGTTCTTC	CSARPLGPSGTQFF
TRBV5-1	.	TRBJ2-7	TRBD2	TGCGCCAGCAGCCCCGAGCTTTCCCTAGCGGGGACCTACGAGCAGTACTTC	CASSPELSLAGTYEQYF
TRBV13	.	TRBJ2-7	TRBD2	TGTGCCAGCAGCCGCCGACCGACTAGCGGAGCAACCTACGAGCAGTACTTC	CASSRRPTSGATYEQYF
TRBV27	few	TRBJ1-1	.	TGTGCCAGCAGCCCCACGGATAAGAACACTGAAGCTTTCTTT	CASSPTDKNTEAFF
TRBV19	few	TRBJ2-3	TRBD2	TGTGCCACTCAGACTAGCGGGGGCTTTGGCACAGATACGCAGTATTTT	CATQTSGGFGTDTQYF
TRBV20-1	.	TRBJ2-7	TRBD1	TGCCGCGCCGAACAGGGGGGCGAGCAGTACTTC	CRAEQGGEQYF
TRBV7-9	few	TRBJ2-3	.	TGTGCCAGCAGGCCTCGATATAGCACAGATACGCAGTATTTT	CASRPRYSTDTQYF
TRBV24-1	.	TRBJ1-5	.	TGTGCCAGAAATCAGCCCCAGCATTTT	CARNQPQHF